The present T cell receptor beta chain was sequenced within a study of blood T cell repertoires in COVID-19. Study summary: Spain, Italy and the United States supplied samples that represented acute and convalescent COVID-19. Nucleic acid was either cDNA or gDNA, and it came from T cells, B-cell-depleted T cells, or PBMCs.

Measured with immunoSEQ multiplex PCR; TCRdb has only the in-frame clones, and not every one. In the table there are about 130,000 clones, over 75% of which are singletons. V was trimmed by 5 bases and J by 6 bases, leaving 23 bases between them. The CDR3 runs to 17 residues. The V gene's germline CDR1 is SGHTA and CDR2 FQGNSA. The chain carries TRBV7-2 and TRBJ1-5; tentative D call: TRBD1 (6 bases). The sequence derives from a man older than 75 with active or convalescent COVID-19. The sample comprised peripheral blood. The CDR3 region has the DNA TGTGCCAGCAGCCCACAGGGATCCGTGGTTTTAGGTCAGCCCCAGCATTTT. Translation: CASSPQGSVVLGQPQHF.